This T cell receptor (beta chain) was recovered during a study of T cells in Graves' hyperthyroidism and ophthalmopathy. Each diagnosis drew on symptoms, thyroxine, TRAb, thyroid ultrasound and orbital computed tomography findings. Many counts were recorded for this clonotype. This CDR3 region has 14 residues. The germline V and J ends were trimmed by 0 bases and 1 base, with 7 bases remaining between them. The germline gives CDR1 SGDLS, CDR2 YYNGEE. Template material for amplifying TCR beta CDR3 regions consisted of RNA transcripts. The HTBI set primed first-round TCR CDR3 RT-PCR. One entry per CDR3 protein results from TCRdb running MiXCR on the multiplex PCR reads. The sample records more than 650,000 distinct CDR3 sequences, around 13% being singletons.

The V and J genes are TRBV9 and TRBJ1-1, with TRBD1 as a possible D gene (5 bases). Material for sequencing was blood. This clonotype was obtained from a young woman with Graves' hyperthyroidism. CDR3 sequence reads: CASSVVGGNTEAFF. CDR3 sequence (DNA): TGTGCCAGCAGCGTAGTCGGGGGGAACACTGAAGCTTTCTTT. Full variable domain (remainder filled in from reference TRBV9 and TRBJ1-1): DSGVTQTPKHLITATGQRVTLRCSPRSGDLSVYWYQQSLDQGLQFLIQYYNGEERAKGNILERFSAQQFPDLHSELNLSSLELGDSALYFCASSVVGGNTEAFFGQGTRLTVV.